This TCR beta chain derives from a study of CD4+ T cells in melanoma. Comments on this clone: What it recognizes is unknown. A read error may account for a junction end that differs from germline.

Germline loops: CDR1 MNHNS, CDR2 SASEGT. This CDR3 has 15 residues. Sequencing was performed with immunoSEQ multiplex PCR; in TCRdb, only in-frame clones are kept and a portion is missing. The repertoire holds 13,000 or so clones, roughly two thirds seen once, with roughly 10% in the top ten. Study-level results: A reported correlation linked neoantigen-specific CD4+ T cells to CD8+, macrophage and B cell function. Diverse differentiation states were reported for melanoma neoantigen-specific CD4+ T cells.

The specimen sequenced was cells from a culture (not recorded whether cultured in vitro). V and J are TRBV6-1 and TRBJ1-6, with 8 positions matching TRBD1. The sequence derives from a human donor with melanoma. For the CDR3, the DNA is TGTGCCGGCCAGGGGGCGAGAGCTGCAAATTTACCCCTCCACTTT. It specifies CAGQGARAANLPLHF.